The rows below give T cell receptor beta chains drawn from one sample of a study of T-cell reconstitution after alpha-beta-depleted transplantation in children. Each CDR3 protein is one row after TCRdb ran MiXCR on the PCR reads. The data contain some 840,000 distinct CDR3 sequences, about 16% of them seen just once; the ten biggest clones take up approximately 5%. The material sequenced was PBMCs, mostly from graft donor cells, taken 360 days after TCRalphabeta/CD19-depleted stem cell transplant. The origin of the receptors is a male patient under 18 who had a stem cell transplant for acute lymphoblastic leukemia, so the T cells may come from the graft donor. The CDR3 runs from the conserved cysteine through the conserved F or W. A D gene is named only where the DNA matches it firmly. Clone size is not always given. Where it is, it says once, few, many or a class for expanded clones.

D,J,size,V,DNA,CDR3
TRBD2,TRBJ2-1,NA,TRBV11-1,TGTGCCAGCAGCTTAGGACTAGCGAAAAGATACAATGAGCAGTTCTTC,CASSLGLAKRYNEQFF
NA,TRBJ1-2,NA,TRBV6-5,TGTGCCAGCAGGCAGGGTCACTATGGCTACACCTTC,CASRQGHYGYTF
TRBD1,TRBJ2-7,NA,TRBV5-4,TGTGCCAGCAGCTTGGGTGGTGACAGGGGCGGGTACGAGCAGTACTTC,CASSLGGDRGGYEQYF
TRBD1,TRBJ1-2,few,TRBV29-1,TGCAGCGTTACGGGACAGAACTATGGCTACACCTTC,CSVTGQNYGYTF
NA,TRBJ2-1,NA,TRBV12-3/TRBV12-4,TGTGCCAGCAAACAGGACTGGCCTTACAATGAGCAGTTCTTC,CASKQDWPYNEQFF
TRBD1,TRBJ2-4,NA,TRBV2,TGTGCCAGCAGGAAGGGGACAGGCTCGAAAAACATTCAGTACTTC,CASRKGTGSKNIQYF
NA,TRBJ2-1,many,TRBV12-3/TRBV12-4,TGTGCCAGCAGTCTGGTTACCTACAATGAGCAGTTCTTC,CASSLVTYNEQFF
TRBD2,TRBJ2-7,NA,TRBV7-2,TGTGCCAGCAGTCCCCAGGGACTAGCGGGAGGGGGGCAGTACTTC,CASSPQGLAGGGQYF
NA,TRBJ1-4,many,TRBV7-9,TGTGCCAGCAGCTTAGTGCAGGGAAATGAAAAACTGTTTTTT,CASSLVQGNEKLFF
TRBD1,TRBJ1-4,NA,TRBV29-1,TGCAGCGTAGAGACAGGGCTTAATGAAAAACTGTTTTTT,CSVETGLNEKLFF
TRBD2,TRBJ2-1,few,TRBV5-1,TGCGCCACCCACGGAGAAGCGGGAGGGCCCGATGAGCAGTTCTTC,CATHGEAGGPDEQFF
NA,TRBJ2-7,NA,TRBV13,TGTGCCAGCAGCACCCAGAGGGGATCGGCGGCTCCCTACGAGCAGTACTTC,CASSTQRGSAAPYEQYF
NA,TRBJ1-5,many,TRBV18,TGTGCCAGCTCACCGACGAGCAATCAGCCCCAGCATTTT,CASSPTSNQPQHF
TRBD2,TRBJ2-1,NA,TRBV12-3/TRBV12-4,TGTGCCAGCAGTTTAGCGTTAATAGCGGGAGGCCCTAATGAGCAGTTCTTC,CASSLALIAGGPNEQFF
NA,TRBJ2-3,NA,TRBV29-1,TGCAGCGTTGACCCCACAGGCACAGATACGCAGTATTTT,CSVDPTGTDTQYF
NA,TRBJ2-7,NA,TRBV3-1,TGTGCCAGCAGCCAAGCCCAACAGAGGGGCTACGAGCAGTACTTC,CASSQAQQRGYEQYF
TRBD2,TRBJ2-3,NA,TRBV7-2,TGTGCCAGCAGCACCCGACTAGCTGGGGGTGCAGATACGCAGTATTTT,CASSTRLAGGADTQYF
NA,TRBJ2-7,many,TRBV7-9,TGTGCCAGCAGCTTAGGTCCGGGATTCTACGAGCAGTACTTC,CASSLGPGFYEQYF
TRBD2,TRBJ2-7,NA,TRBV12-3/TRBV12-4,TGTGCCAGCAGTTTTTTCCAAAGCGGGAGTTGGCCCTACGAGCAGTACTTC,CASSFFQSGSWPYEQYF
NA,TRBJ2-7,NA,TRBV3-1,TGTGCCAGCAGCCAATCGGGCAGGCGAACCTACGAGCAGTACTTC,CASSQSGRRTYEQYF
NA,TRBJ2-3,NA,TRBV18,TGTGCCAGCTCACCGCAGGTGGGGGGCGCGGCAGATACGCAGTATTTT,CASSPQVGGAADTQYF
TRBD1,TRBJ1-1,NA,TRBV9,TGTGCCAGCAGCCCGGGGGACAGGGGGGGCACTGAAGCTTTCTTT,CASSPGDRGGTEAFF
NA,TRBJ1-4,NA,TRBV12-3/TRBV12-4,TGTGCCAGCAGTTTCGCCATCGCGAGGTCGGGTGAAAAACTGTTTTTT,CASSFAIARSGEKLFF
TRBD1,TRBJ1-5,many,TRBV12-3/TRBV12-4,TGTGCCAGCAGTTCCCGGACAGGGTACAATCAGCCCCAGCATTTT,CASSSRTGYNQPQHF
TRBD1,TRBJ2-7,NA,TRBV14,TGTGCCAGCAGCCCGGGACAGGGGGTCGAGAGCGGGAGGATGGAAAACGAGCAGTACTTC,CASSPGQGVESGRMENEQYF
TRBD2,TRBJ2-3,NA,TRBV10-3,TGTGCCATCAGCGGACTAGCGGGAGTTGGCACAGATACGCAGTATTTT,CAISGLAGVGTDTQYF
NA,TRBJ2-5,many,TRBV4-2,TGTGCCAGCAGCCAAGGCTGGGAGACCCAGTACTTC,CASSQGWETQYF
NA,TRBJ2-7,few,TRBV5-6,TGTGCCAGCAGCATGATCGGGACACACTACGAGCAGTACTTC,CASSMIGTHYEQYF
NA,TRBJ2-7,few,TRBV25-1,TGTGCCAGCAGTGAAGGCCCCCTCTGGTACGAGCAGTACTTC,CASSEGPLWYEQYF
TRBD2,TRBJ2-7,few,TRBV3-1,TGTGCCAGCAGCCACTACGGACTAGCGGGAGACGAGCAGTACTTC,CASSHYGLAGDEQYF
TRBD2,TRBJ2-1,NA,TRBV14,TGTGCCAGCAGCCAAGGGAAAGGGACTAGGATCAATGAGCAGTTCTTC,CASSQGKGTRINEQFF
TRBD2,TRBJ2-5,NA,TRBV18,TGTGCCAGCTCACCAGGACTAGCGGGAGGGAACCAAGAGACCCAGTACTTC,CASSPGLAGGNQETQYF
TRBD1,TRBJ1-2,few,TRBV20-1,TGCAGTGCTAGAGATTCAGCGACAGGGTGGAAGTATGGCTACACCTTC,CSARDSATGWKYGYTF
NA,TRBJ2-3,NA,TRBV2,TGTGCCAGCACCCCCGCGTGGGGCACAGATACGCAGTATTTT,CASTPAWGTDTQYF
NA,TRBJ1-1,few,TRBV5-1,TGCGCCAGCAGCTTGGTTCCCTCGGGGAACACTGAAGCTTTCTTT,CASSLVPSGNTEAFF
NA,TRBJ1-4,few,TRBV7-9,TGTGCCAGCAGCCCAACGGGGGCCTCGGGTGAAAAACTGTTTTTT,CASSPTGASGEKLFF
NA,TRBJ2-7,NA,TRBV7-9,TGTGCCAGCAGCTTTCGGAACTTGGGCTACGAGCAGTACTTC,CASSFRNLGYEQYF
TRBD2,TRBJ2-1,NA,TRBV5-1,TGCGCCAGCAAGGGGAGGTTCATGGCGGGAGTCTACAATGAGCAGTTCTTC,CASKGRFMAGVYNEQFF
NA,TRBJ1-2,NA,TRBV15,TGTGCCACCAGCAGAGCGACAGCGCTAGCTAACTATGGCTACACCTTC,CATSRATALANYGYTF
TRBD2,TRBJ2-2,NA,TRBV5-1,TGCGCCAGCAGCTTGGAAGGGACTAGCAGAGGGGTGCTGTTTTTT,CASSLEGTSRGVLFF
TRBD1,TRBJ2-7,NA,TRBV29-1,TGCAGCGTTAGGACAGGGGGCCTGTACGAGCAGTACTTC,CSVRTGGLYEQYF
NA,TRBJ2-1,few,TRBV4-1,TGCGCCAGCAGCCAAGACTCACTAGATAACTTCGATAAGCAGTTCTTC,CASSQDSLDNFDKQFF
NA,TRBJ2-1,NA,TRBV7-9,TGTGCCAGCAGCTGGGGGGCCGGGACAGCCGACAATGAGCAGTTCTTC,CASSWGAGTADNEQFF
TRBD1,TRBJ1-2,few,TRBV12-3/TRBV12-4,TGTGCCAGCAGTGCAGGGGGCGTTAGTGGCTACACCTTC,CASSAGGVSGYTF
TRBD2,TRBJ2-1,NA,TRBV9,TGTGCCAGCAGCTTACAGGGACTAGCGCCGACCAGTAATGAGCAGTTCTTC,CASSLQGLAPTSNEQFF
NA,TRBJ2-3,few,TRBV5-1,TGCGCCAGCAGCTCGGGGGCGAGCACAGATACGCAGTATTTT,CASSSGASTDTQYF
TRBD2,TRBJ2-3,few,TRBV6-2/TRBV6-3,TGTGCCAGCACACACATGGGACTAGCGGGAGTTGTGTCTACAGATACGCAGTATTTT,CASTHMGLAGVVSTDTQYF